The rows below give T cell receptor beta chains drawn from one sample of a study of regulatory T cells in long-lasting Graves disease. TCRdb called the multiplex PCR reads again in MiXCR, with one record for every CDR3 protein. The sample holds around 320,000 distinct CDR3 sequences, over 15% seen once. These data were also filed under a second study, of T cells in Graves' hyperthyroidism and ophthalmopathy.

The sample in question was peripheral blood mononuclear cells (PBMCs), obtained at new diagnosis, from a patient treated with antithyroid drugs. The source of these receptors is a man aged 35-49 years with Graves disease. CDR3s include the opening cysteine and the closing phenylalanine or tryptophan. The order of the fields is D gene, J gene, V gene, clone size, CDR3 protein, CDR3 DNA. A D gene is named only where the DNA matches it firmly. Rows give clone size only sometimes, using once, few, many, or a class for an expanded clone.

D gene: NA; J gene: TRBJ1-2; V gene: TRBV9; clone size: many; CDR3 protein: CASRAEGGAVYGYTF; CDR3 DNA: TGTGCCAGCAGGGCTGAAGGTGGGGCGGTCTATGGCTACACCTTC
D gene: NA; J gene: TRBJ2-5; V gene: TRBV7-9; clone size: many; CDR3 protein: CASSGGYQETQYF; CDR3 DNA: TGTGCCAGCAGCGGCGGGTACCAAGAGACCCAGTACTTC
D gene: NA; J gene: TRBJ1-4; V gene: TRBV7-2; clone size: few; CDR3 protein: CASSSSGAGFGEKLFF; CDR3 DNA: TGTGCCAGCAGCTCTTCAGGGGCCGGTTTTGGTGAAAAACTGTTTTTT
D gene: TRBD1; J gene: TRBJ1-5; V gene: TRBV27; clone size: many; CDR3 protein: CASSELQGRGYQPQHF; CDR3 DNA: TGTGCCAGCAGTGAATTACAGGGGAGGGGGTATCAGCCCCAGCATTTT
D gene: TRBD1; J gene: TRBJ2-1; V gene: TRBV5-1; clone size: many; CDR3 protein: CASSWMGTDNEQFF; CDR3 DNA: TGCGCCAGCAGCTGGATGGGGACAGACAATGAGCAGTTCTTC
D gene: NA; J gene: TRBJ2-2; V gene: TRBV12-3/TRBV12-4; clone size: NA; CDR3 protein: CASRTRRGTGELFF; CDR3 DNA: TGTGCCAGCAGGACCCGCAGGGGCACCGGGGAGCTGTTTTTT
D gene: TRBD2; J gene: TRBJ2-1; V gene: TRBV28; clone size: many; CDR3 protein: CASTEAGGSFNEQFF; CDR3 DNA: TGTGCCAGCACGGAAGCGGGGGGTTCGTTCAATGAGCAGTTCTTC
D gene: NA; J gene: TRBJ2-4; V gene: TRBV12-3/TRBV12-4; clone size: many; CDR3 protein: CASSPGVNIQYF; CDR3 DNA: TGTGCCAGCAGTCCAGGGGTAAACATTCAGTACTTC
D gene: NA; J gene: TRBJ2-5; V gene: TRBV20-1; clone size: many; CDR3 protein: CSAGRLAAQETQYF; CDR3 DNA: TGCAGTGCAGGACGGTTAGCGGCCCAAGAGACCCAGTACTTC
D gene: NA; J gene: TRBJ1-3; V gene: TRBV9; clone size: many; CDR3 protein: CASSVAPGRSGNTIYF; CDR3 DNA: TGTGCCAGCAGCGTAGCTCCGGGACGCTCTGGAAACACCATATATTTT
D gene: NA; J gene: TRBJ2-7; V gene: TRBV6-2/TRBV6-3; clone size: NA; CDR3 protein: CASSYSQASYEQYF; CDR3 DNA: TGTGCCAGCAGTTACTCACAGGCATCCTACGAGCAGTACTTC
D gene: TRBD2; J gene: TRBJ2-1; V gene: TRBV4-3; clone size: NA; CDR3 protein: CASSQSTGGSVNEQFF; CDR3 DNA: TGCGCCAGCAGCCAATCTACGGGGGGATCTGTCAATGAGCAGTTCTTC
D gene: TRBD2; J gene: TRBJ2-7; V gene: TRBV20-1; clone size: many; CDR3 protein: CSVGTSGDSYEQYF; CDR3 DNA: TGCAGTGTCGGGACTAGCGGGGATTCCTACGAGCAGTACTTC
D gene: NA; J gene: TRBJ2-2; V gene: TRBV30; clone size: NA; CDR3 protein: CAWGEPDTNIGELFF; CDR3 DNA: TGTGCCTGGGGTGAACCGGATACGAACATCGGGGAGCTGTTTTTT
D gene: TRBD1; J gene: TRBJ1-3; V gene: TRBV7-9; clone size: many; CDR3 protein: CASSTTGAGNTIYF; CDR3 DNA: TGTGCCAGCAGCACGACAGGGGCTGGAAACACCATATATTTT
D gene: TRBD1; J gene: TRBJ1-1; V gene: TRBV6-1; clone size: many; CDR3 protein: CASSKHRGGVNTEAFF; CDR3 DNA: TGTGCCAGCAGTAAACACAGGGGCGGAGTGAACACTGAAGCTTTCTTT
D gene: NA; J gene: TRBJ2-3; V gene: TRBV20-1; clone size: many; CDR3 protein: CSARDGGASTDTQYF; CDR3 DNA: TGCAGTGCTAGAGATGGCGGTGCTAGCACAGATACGCAGTATTTT
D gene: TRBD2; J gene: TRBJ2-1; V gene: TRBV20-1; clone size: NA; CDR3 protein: CSASGGLAGGLYNEQFF; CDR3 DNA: TGCAGTGCTAGTGGGGGACTAGCGGGAGGGCTCTACAATGAGCAGTTCTTC
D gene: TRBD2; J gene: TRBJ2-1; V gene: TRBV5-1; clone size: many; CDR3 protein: CASSLALAGYAYNEQFF; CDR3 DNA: TGCGCCAGCAGCTTGGCCCTAGCGGGGTATGCCTACAATGAGCAGTTCTTC
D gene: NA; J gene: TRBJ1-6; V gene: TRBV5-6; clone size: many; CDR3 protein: CASSLPRWQYNSPLHF; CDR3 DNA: TGTGCCAGCAGCTTGCCCAGATGGCAGTATAATTCACCCCTCCACTTT
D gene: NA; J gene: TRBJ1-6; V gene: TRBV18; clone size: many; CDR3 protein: CASSPSHNSPLHF; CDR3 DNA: TGTGCCAGCTCACCTTCTCATAATTCACCCCTCCACTTT
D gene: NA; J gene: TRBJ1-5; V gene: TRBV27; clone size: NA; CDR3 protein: CASSFAGVQPQHF; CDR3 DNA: TGTGCCAGCAGTTTTGCAGGGGTTCAGCCCCAGCATTTT